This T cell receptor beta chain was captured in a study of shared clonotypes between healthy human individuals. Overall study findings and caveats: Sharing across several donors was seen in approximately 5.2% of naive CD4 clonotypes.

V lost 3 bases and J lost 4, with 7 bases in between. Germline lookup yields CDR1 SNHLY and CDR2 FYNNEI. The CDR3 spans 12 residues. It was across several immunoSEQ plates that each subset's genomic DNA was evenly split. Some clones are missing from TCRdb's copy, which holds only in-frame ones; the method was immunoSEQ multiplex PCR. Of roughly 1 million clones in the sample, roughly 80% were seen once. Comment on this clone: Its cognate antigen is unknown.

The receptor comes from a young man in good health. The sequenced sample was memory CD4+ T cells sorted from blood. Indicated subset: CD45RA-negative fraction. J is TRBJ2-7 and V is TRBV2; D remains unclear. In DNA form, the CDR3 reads TGTGCCAGCAGTGAGGGCCTTTACGAGCAGTACTTC. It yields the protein CASSEGLYEQYF. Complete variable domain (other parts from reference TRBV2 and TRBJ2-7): EPEVTQTPSHQVTQMGQEVILRCVPISNHLYFYWYRQILGQKVEFLVSFYNNEISEKSEIFDDQFSVERPDGSNFTLKIRSTKLEDSAMYFCASSEGLYEQYFGPGTRLTVT.